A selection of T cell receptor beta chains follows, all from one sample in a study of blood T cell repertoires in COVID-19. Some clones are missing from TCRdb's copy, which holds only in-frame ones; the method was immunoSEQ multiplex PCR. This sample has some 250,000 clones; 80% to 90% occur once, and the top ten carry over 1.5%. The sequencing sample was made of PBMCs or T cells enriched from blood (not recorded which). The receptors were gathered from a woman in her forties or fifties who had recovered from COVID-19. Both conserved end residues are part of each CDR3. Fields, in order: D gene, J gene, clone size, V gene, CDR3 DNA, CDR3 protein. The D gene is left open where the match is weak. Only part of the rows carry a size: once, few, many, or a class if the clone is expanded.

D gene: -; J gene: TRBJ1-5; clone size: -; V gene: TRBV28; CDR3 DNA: TGTGCCAGCAGGCCGCCCTATAGCAATCAGCCCCAGCATTTT; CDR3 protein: CASRPPYSNQPQHF
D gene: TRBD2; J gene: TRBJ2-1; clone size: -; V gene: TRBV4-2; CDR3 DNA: TGTGCCAGCAGCCATCCATGGGGGCGGACTAGCGGCGCGTCCTACAATGAGCAGTTCTTC; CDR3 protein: CASSHPWGRTSGASYNEQFF
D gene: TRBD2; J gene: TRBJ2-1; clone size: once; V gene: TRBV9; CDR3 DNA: TGTGCCAGCAGCGTAGATAGCGGGAGAGGAGGATTCTACAATGAGCAGTTCTTC; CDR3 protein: CASSVDSGRGGFYNEQFF
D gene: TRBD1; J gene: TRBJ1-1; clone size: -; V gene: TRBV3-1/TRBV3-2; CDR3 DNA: TGTGCCAGCAGTCGTGCCGGGACAGGGACAGGGATAAACACTGAAGCTTTCTTT; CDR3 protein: CASSRAGTGTGINTEAFF
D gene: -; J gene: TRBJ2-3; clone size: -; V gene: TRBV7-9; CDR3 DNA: TGTGCCAGCAGCCCACCGGGACTTAGCACAGATACGCAGTATTTT; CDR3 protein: CASSPPGLSTDTQYF
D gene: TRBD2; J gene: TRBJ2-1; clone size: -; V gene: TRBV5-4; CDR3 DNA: TGTGCCAGCAGCTTGGACGGACTAGCGGGAGGAAATGAGCAGTTCTTC; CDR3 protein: CASSLDGLAGGNEQFF
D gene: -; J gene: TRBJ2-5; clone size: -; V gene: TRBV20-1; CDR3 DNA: TGCAGTGCTGGGGCTTGGGCCCAGTACTTC; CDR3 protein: CSAGAWAQYF
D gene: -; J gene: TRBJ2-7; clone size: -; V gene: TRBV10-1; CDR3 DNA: TGCGCCAGCAGTGGAGGGACTGCGAACTACGAGCAGTACTTC; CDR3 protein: CASSGGTANYEQYF
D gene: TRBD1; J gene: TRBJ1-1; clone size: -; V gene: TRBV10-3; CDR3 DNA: TGTGCCATTTTACCCGGGACAGGGGGATTCGCGGACTCAAAAAATGAAGCTTTCTTT; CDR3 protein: CAILPGTGGFADSKNEAFF
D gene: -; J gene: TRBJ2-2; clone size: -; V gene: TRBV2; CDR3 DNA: TGTGCCAGCAGTGAACAGAATAGCAACACCGGGGAGCTGTTTTTT; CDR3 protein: CASSEQNSNTGELFF
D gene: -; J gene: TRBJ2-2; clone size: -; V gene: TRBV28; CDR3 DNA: TGTGCCAGCAGTTCGTCAGGGGCGCCGAACACCGGGGAGCTGTTTTTT; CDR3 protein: CASSSSGAPNTGELFF
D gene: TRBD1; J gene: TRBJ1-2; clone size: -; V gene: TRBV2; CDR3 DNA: TGTGCCAGCCTCAAGACCCCGGGACAGCCCTTCGCGAACTATGGCTACACCTTC; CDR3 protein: CASLKTPGQPFANYGYTF
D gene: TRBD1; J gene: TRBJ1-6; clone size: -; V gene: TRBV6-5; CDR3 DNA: TGTGCCAGCAGCGCCGGGACAGGTTATAATTCACCCCTCCACTTT; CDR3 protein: CASSAGTGYNSPLHF
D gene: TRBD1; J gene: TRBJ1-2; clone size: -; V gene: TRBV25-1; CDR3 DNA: TGTGCCAGCAGTGAGTCCGGGACAGGGCCTTACACCTTC; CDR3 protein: CASSESGTGPYTF
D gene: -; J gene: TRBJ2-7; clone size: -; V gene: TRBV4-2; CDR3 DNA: TGTGCCAGCAGCCAAGGGCACGAGCAGTACTTC; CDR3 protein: CASSQGHEQYF
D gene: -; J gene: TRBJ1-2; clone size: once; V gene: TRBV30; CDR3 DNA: TGTGCCTGGAGTGTACTGGGCAGGGTCTATGGCTACACCTTC; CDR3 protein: CAWSVLGRVYGYTF